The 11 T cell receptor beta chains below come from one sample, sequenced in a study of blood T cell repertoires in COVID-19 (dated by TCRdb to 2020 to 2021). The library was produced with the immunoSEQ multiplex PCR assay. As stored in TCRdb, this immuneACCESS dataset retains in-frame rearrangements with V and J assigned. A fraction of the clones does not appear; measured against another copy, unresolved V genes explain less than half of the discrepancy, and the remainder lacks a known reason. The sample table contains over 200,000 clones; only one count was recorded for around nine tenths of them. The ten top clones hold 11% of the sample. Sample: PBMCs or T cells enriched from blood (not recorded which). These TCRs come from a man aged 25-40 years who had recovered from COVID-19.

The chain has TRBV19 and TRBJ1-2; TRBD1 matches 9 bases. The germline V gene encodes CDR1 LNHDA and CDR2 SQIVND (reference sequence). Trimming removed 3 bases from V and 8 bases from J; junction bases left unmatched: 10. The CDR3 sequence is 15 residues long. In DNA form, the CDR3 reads TGTGCCAGTAGTATTTTTCGTGGGGACAGGGTCGGCTACACCTTC. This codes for CASSIFRGDRVGYTF.

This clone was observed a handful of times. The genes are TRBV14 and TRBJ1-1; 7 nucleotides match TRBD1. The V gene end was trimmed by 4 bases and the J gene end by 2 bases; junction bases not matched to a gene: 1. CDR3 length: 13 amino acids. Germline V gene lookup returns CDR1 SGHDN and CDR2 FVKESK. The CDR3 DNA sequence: TGTGCCAGCAGCCGGGACAGTAACACTGAAGCTTTCTTT. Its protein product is CASSRDSNTEAFF.

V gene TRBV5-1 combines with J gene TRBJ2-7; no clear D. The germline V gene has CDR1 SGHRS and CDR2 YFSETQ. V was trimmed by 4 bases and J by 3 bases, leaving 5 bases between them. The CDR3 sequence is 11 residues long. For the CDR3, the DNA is TGCGCCAGCAGCCAACTCTACGAGCAGTACTTC. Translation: CASSQLYEQYF.

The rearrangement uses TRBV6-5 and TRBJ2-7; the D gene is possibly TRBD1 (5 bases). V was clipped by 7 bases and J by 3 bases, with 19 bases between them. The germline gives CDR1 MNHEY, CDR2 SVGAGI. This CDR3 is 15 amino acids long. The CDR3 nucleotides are TGTGCCAGCACCAAACCGGGCGCAAGGGGCTACGAGCAGTACTTC. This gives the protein CASTKPGARGYEQYF.

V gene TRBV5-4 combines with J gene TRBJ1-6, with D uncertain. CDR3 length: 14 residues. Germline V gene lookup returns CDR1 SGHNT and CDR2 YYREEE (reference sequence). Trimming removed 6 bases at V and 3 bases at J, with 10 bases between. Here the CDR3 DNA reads TGTGCCAGCACTCAACGGGGCTATAATTCACCCCTCCACTTT. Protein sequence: CASTQRGYNSPLHF.

Here the CDR3 DNA reads TGTGCCAGCAGCTTAGGGGGAGTTGGATCACCCCTCCACTTT. It codes for CASSLGGVGSPLHF. The chain employs TRBV7-9 and TRBJ1-6; D unresolved. The CDR3 has 14 amino acids. From germline, CDR1 is SEHNR and CDR2 FQNEAQ (reference sequence). The V and J ends lost 1 base and 10 bases respectively, with 11 bases between them.

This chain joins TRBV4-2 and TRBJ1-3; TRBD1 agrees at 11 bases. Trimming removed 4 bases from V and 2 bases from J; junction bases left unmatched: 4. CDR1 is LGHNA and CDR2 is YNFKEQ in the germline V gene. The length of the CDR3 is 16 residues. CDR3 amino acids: CASSPTGQGAGNTIYF. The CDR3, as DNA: TGTGCCAGCAGCCCCACGGGACAGGGGGCTGGAAACACCATATATTTT.

The CDR3 sequence: CASSYYAGRSYNEQFF. CDR3 sequence (DNA): TGTGCCAGCAGCTACTACGCGGGACGCTCCTACAATGAGCAGTTCTTC. The chain recombines TRBV7-8 with TRBJ2-1; possibly TRBD2 for D (6 bases). The CDR3 extends over 16 amino acids. V was trimmed by 4 bases and J by 0 bases, leaving 13 bases between them. Per germline, CDR1 SGHVS and CDR2 FQNEAQ. Full variable domain (missing parts from reference TRBV7-8 and TRBJ2-1): GAGVSQSPRYKVAKRGQDVALRCDPISGHVSLFWYQQALGQGPEFLTYFQNEAQLDKSGLPSDRFFAERPEGSVSTLKIQRTQQEDSAVYLCASSYYAGRSYNEQFFGPGTRLTVL.

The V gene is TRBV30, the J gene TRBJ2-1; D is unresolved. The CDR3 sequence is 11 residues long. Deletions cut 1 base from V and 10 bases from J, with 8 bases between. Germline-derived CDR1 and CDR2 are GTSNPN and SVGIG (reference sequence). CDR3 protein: CAWSALIEQFF. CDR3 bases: TGTGCCTGGAGTGCCCTTATAGAGCAGTTCTTC. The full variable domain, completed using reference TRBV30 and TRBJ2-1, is SQTIHQWPATLVQPVGSPLSLECTVEGTSNPNLYWYRQAAGRGLQLLFYSVGIGQISSEVPQNLSASRPQDRQFILSSKKLLLSDSGFYLCAWSALIEQFFGPGTRLTVL.

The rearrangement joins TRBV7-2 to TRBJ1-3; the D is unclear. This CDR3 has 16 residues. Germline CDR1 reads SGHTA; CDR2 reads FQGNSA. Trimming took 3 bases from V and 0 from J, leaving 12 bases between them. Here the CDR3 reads CASSFSPGVSGNTIYF. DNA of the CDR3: TGTGCCAGCAGCTTTAGCCCGGGAGTCTCTGGAAACACCATATATTTT.

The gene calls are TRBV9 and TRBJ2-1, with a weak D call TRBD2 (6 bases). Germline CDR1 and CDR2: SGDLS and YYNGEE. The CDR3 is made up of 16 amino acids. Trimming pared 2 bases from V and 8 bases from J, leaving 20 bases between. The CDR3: CASSVFGTGERDEQFF. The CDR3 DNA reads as TGTGCCAGCAGCGTGTTCGGGACGGGGGAACGGGATGAGCAGTTCTTC. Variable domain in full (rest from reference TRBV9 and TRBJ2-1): DSGVTQTPKHLITATGQRVTLRCSPRSGDLSVYWYQQSLDQGLQFLIQYYNGEERAKGNILERFSAQQFPDLHSELNLSSLELGDSALYFCASSVFGTGERDEQFFGPGTRLTVL.